Detailed here is one T cell receptor beta chain. The antigen is undetermined. These data come from a study of cytomegalovirus exposure and HLA in healthy donors. CDR1 WNHNN and CDR2 SYGVQD come from the germline V gene (reference sequence). V lost 5 bases to trimming and J lost 3 bases; unmatched junction nucleotides: 7. The CDR3 is 15 amino acids. General study points: Using the classifier, cytomegalovirus status was reportedly diagnosed with high specificity and sensitivity. Sequences of the TCR beta chain were said to predict the HLA-A and HLA-B alleles of most subjects accurately.

PCR primers comprised 60 Vbeta and 13 Jbeta primers. Libraries were prepared by immunoSEQ multiplex PCR; TCRdb keeps only in-frame clonotypes and omits some of them. The sample carries about 200,000 clones, approximately 70% recorded once. Sequenced: PBMCs. The chain employs TRBV10-1 and TRBJ2-7; 10 bases are a match to TRBD2. This sequence was found in a man aged 40-49 years in good health and CMV-seropositive. CDR3 nucleotide sequence: TGCGCCAGCAGTCCCCTGGCTAGCGGGGGCTACGAGCAGTACTTC. Translated, it gives CASSPLASGGYEQYF.